This T cell receptor beta chain was sequenced in a study of blood T cell repertoires in COVID-19 (dated by TCRdb to 2020 to 2022). About the full investigation: The collaborator samples originated in the United States, Italy and Spain and spanned the acute and convalescent phases of COVID-19. Where available, HLA class I and class II types were obtained from metadata supplied by the sample provider rather than from assay-based typing. The material from the prospective study consisted of cDNA or gDNA derived from T cells, B-cell-depleted T cells, or PBMCs. The repertoires were released in a freely available public database meant as a resource for research on the immune response to SARS-CoV-2. Samples were obtained from the ongoing ImmuneRACE study (first 160 participants) and from 1,254 subjects provided by 6 global collaborators. Sample metadata almost always included a de-identified subject ID, COVID-19 status, age in years and sex. Deeply sampled blood TCRbeta repertoires from subjects exposed to, actively infected with, or recovered from COVID-19 were included in the dataset.

Comment on this clone: Its binding antigen is unknown. No much larger clone is present one base from it, and per-base qualities are unavailable.

At one collaborating source in Seattle, patients were enrolled during active infection and were followed longitudinally through the course of disease. Collaborating institutions collected whole blood in K2EDTA tubes following their own protocols. For TCRbeta analysis, collaborator samples were shipped as frozen whole blood, as isolated PBMCs, or as DNA extracted from either sample type. General conclusions and limits of the study: How much clinical and demographic metadata was included differed by source and by participant, and the metadata was provided uncurated.

TCRbeta CDR3 regions were amplified from genomic DNA by means of the immunoSEQ Assay, a bias-controlled multiplex PCR. As for the original processing: The number of nucleated cells in each sample was estimated from the amplification of reference gene primers within the assay. To quantify the absolute abundance of each unique TCRbeta CDR3 rearrangement, sequence reads were collapsed and filtered. For each sample, productive Simpson clonality was calculated as the square root of Simpson's diversity index across productive rearrangements. Entries here come from immuneACCESS through TCRdb and include only in-frame sequences with V and J called. Some clones fail to appear in such tables; in the studies checked, an unresolved V gene covers under half of the shortfall, and the cause of the remainder is unknown. That table supplies the V and J calls and clone size; D and trimming were determined from the DNA. The sample data list about 190,000 clones, and about 81% of these were observed just once. The leading ten clones occupy 10% to 15% of the sample.

This receptor was obtained from a woman older than 75 with COVID-19, enrolled during active disease. The sample comprised peripheral blood.

The CDR3 protein: CATRTSGAGSYNEQFF. The DNA sequence is TGCGCCACCCGGACTAGCGGAGCAGGCTCCTACAATGAGCAGTTCTTC. This chain is built from TRBV5-1 and TRBJ2-1; 10 central bases correspond to TRBD2. Trimming removed 9 bases from V and 0 bases from J; the gene matches leave 9 bases unexplained. According to the germline V gene, CDR1 reads SGHRS and CDR2 reads YFSETQ. Spanning cysteine to phenylalanine, the CDR3 consists of 16 amino acids. Only the CDR3 region is kept as DNA, spanning 48 bases read in frame from base 1.